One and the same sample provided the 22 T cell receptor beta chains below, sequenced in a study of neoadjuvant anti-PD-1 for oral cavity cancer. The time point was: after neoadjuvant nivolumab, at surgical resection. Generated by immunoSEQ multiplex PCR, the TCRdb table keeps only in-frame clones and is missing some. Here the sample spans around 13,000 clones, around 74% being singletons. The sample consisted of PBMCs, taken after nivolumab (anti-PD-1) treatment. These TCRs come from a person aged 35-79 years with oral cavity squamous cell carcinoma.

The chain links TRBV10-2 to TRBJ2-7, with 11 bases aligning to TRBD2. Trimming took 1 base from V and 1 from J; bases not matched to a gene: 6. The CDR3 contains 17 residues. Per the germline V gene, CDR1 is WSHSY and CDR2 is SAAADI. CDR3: CASSEYSGRAMSYEQYF. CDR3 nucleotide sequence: TGCGCCAGCAGTGAGTATAGCGGGAGGGCCATGTCCTACGAGCAGTACTTC.

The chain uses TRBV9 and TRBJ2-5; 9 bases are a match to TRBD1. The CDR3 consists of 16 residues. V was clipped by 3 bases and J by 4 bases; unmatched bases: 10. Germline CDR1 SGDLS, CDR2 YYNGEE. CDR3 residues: CASSARTGARAETQYF. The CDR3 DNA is TGTGCCAGCAGCGCGAGGACAGGGGCCCGGGCAGAGACCCAGTACTTC. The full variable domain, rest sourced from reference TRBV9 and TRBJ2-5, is DSGVTQTPKHLITATGQRVTLRCSPRSGDLSVYWYQQSLDQGLQFLIQYYNGEERAKGNILERFSAQQFPDLHSELNLSSLELGDSALYFCASSARTGARAETQYFGPGTRLLVL.

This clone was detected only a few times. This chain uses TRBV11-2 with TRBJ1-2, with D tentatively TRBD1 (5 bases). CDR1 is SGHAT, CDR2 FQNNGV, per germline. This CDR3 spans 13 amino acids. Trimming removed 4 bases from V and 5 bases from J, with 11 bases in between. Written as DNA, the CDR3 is TGTGCCAGCAGCTCAGATGGGACGTATGGCTACACCTTC. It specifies CASSSDGTYGYTF.

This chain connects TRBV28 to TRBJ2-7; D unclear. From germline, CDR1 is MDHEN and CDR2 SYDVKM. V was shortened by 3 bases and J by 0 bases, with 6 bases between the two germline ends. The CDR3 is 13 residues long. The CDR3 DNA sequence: TGTGCCAGCAGTTTGGGTCACTCCTACGAGCAGTACTTC. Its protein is CASSLGHSYEQYF.

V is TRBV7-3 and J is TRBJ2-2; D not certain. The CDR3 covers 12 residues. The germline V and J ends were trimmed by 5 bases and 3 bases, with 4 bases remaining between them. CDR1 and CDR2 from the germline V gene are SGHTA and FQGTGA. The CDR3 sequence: CASSQYTGELFF. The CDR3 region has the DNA TGTGCCAGCAGCCAATACACCGGGGAGCTGTTTTTT.

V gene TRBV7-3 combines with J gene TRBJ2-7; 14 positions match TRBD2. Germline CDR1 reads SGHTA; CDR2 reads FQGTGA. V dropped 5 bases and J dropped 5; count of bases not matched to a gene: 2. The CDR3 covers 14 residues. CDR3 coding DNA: TGTGCCAGCAGCCTGGGACTAGCGGGAGACGAGCAGTACTTC. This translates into CASSLGLAGDEQYF.

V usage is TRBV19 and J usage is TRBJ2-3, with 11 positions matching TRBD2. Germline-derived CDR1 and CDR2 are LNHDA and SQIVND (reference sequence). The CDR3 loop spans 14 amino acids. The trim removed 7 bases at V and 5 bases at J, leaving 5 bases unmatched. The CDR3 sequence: CASTYGLAGDTQYF. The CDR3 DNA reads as TGTGCCAGTACCTACGGACTAGCGGGAGATACGCAGTATTTT.

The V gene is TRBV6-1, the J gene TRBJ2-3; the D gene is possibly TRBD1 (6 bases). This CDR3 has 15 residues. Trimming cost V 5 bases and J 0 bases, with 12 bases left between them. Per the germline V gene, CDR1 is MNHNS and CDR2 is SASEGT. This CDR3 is CASSLGAHSTDTQYF. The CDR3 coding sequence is TGTGCCAGCAGTCTGGGGGCCCATAGCACAGATACGCAGTATTTT.

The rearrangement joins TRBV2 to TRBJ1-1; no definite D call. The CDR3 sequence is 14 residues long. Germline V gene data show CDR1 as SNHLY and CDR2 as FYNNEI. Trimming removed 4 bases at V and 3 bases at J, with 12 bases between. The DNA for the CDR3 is TGTGCCAGCAGTGGTCAGGTTCTTTACACTGAAGCTTTCTTT. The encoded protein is CASSGQVLYTEAFF.

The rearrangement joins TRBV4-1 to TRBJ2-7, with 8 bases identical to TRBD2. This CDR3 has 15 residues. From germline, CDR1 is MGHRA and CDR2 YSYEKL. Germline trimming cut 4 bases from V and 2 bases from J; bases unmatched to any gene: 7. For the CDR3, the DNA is TGCGCCAGCAGCCGCATAACTAGCGGCACCTACGAGCAGTACTTC. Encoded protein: CASSRITSGTYEQYF.

CDR3 amino acids: CASSEYGGANEQYF. The CDR3 region has the DNA TGTGCCAGCAGTGAATACGGGGGGGCGAACGAGCAGTACTTC. The rearrangement joins TRBV6-1 to TRBJ2-7; 8 bases are a match to TRBD2. Germline values: CDR1 MNHNS, CDR2 SASEGT. The CDR3 contains 14 residues. Losses at the gene ends were 2 bases for V and 5 bases for J; bases not matched to a gene: 5.

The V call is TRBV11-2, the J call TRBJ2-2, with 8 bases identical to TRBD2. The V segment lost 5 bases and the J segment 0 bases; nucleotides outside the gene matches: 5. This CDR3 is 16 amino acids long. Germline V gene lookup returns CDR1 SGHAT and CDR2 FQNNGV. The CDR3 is CASSVTSGANTGELFF. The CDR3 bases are TGTGCCAGCAGCGTCACTAGCGGCGCGAACACCGGGGAGCTGTTTTTT.

CDR3 loop: CASSHTAYEQYF. The DNA for the CDR3 is TGTGCCAGCAGCCATACAGCGTACGAGCAGTACTTC. V and J are TRBV7-2 and TRBJ2-7, with no clear D. There are 12 residues in the CDR3. In germline, CDR1 is SGHTA, CDR2 FQGNSA. V lost 5 bases and J lost 4, with 9 bases in between.

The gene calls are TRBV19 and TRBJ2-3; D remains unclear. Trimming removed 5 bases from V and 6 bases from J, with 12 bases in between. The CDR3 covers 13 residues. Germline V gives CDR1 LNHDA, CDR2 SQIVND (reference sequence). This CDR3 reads CASSSSRADTQYF. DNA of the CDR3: TGTGCCAGTAGTTCGTCCCGTGCGGATACGCAGTATTTT. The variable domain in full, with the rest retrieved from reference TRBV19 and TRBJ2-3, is DGGITQSPKYLFRKEGQNVTLSCEQNLNHDAMYWYRQDPGQGLRLIYYSQIVNDFQKGDIAEGYSVSREKKESFPLTVTSAQKNPTAFYLCASSSSRADTQYFGPGTRLTVL.

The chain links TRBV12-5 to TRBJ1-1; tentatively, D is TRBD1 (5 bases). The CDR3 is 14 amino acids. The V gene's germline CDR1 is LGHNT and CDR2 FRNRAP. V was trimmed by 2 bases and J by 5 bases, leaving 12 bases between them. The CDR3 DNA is TGTGCTAGTGGTTTGCCTATCAAGGGGACTGAAGCTTTCTTT. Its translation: CASGLPIKGTEAFF.

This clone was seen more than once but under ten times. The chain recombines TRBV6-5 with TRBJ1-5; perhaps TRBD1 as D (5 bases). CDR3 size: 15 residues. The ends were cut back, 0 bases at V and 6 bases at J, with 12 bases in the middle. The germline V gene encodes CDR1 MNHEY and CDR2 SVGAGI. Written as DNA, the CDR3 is TGTGCCAGCAGTTACTCGAGGATGAGGGGTCAGCCCCAGCATTTT. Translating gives CASSYSRMRGQPQHF.

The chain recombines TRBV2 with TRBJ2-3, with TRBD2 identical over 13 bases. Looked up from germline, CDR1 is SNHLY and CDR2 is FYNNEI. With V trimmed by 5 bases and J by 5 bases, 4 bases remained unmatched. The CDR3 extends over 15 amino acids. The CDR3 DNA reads TGTGCCAGCAGTAGACTAGCGGGGGGTTTAGATACGCAGTATTTT. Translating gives CASSRLAGGLDTQYF.

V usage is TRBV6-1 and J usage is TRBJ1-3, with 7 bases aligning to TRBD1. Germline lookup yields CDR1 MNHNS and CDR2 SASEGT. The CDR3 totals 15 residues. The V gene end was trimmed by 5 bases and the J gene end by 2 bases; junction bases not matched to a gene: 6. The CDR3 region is CASSSTGLPGNTIYF. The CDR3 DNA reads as TGTGCCAGCAGTTCGACAGGGCTTCCTGGAAACACCATATATTTT.

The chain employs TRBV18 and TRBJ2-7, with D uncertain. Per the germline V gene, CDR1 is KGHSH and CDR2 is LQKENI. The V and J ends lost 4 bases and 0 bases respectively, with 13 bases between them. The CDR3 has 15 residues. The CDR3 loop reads CASSLGYGSSYEQYF. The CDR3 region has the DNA TGTGCCAGCTCACTTGGGTACGGAAGCTCCTACGAGCAGTACTTC.

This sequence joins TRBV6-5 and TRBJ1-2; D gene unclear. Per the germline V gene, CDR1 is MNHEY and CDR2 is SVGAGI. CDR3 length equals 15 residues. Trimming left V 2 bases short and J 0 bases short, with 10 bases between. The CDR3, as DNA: TGTGCCAGCAGTTACAACGGGTATTCTAACTATGGCTACACCTTC. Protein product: CASSYNGYSNYGYTF.

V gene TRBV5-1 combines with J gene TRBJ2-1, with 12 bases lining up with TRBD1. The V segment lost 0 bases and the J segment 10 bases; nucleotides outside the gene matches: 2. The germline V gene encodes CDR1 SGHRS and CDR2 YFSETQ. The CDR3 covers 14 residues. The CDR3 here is CASSLGGQGAEQFF. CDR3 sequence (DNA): TGCGCCAGCAGCTTGGGGGGACAGGGGGCCGAGCAGTTCTTC.

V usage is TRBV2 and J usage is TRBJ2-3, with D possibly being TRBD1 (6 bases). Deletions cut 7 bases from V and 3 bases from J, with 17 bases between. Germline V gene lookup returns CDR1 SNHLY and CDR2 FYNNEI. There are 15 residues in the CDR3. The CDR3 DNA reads TGTGCCAGCACGGTTGGACAGACCCAAACAGATACGCAGTATTTT. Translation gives CASTVGQTQTDTQYF.